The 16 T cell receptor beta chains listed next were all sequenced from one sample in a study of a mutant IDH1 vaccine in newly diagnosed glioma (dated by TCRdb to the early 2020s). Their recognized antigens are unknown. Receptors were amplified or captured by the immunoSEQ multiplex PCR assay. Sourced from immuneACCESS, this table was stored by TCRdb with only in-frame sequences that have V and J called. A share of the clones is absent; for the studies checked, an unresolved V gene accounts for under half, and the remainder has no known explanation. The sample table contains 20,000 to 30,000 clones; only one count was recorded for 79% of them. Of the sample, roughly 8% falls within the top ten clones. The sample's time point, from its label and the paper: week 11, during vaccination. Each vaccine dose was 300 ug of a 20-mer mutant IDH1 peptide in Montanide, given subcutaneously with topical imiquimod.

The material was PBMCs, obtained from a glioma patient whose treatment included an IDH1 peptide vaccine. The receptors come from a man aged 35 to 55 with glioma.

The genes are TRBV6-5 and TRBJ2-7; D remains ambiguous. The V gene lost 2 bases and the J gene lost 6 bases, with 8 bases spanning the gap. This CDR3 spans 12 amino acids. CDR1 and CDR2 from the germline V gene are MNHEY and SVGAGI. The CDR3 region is CASSYDNSEQYF. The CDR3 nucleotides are TGTGCCAGCAGTTACGATAACTCCGAGCAGTACTTC.

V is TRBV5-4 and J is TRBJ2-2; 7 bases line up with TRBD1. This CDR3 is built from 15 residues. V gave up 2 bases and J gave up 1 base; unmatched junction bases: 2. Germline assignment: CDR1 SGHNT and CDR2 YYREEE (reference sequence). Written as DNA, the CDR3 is TGTGCCAGCAGCTTCCGACAGGGGAACACCGGGGAGCTGTTTTTT. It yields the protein CASSFRQGNTGELFF.

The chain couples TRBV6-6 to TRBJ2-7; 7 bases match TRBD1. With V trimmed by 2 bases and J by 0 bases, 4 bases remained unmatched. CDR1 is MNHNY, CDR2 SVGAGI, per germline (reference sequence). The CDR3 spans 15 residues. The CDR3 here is CASSYGQANSYEQYV. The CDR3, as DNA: TGTGCCAGCAGTTACGGACAGGCGAACTCCTACGAGCAGTACGTC.

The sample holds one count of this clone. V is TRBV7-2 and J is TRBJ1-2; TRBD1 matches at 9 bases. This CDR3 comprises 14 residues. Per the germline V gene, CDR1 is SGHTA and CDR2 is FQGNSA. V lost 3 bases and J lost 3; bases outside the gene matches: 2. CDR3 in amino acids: CASSLTGGDYGYTF. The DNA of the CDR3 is TGTGCCAGCAGCTTGACAGGGGGAGACTATGGCTACACCTTC.

CDR3 sequence reads: CATEGEGAKGGYTF. CDR3 nucleotide sequence: TGTGCCACCGAAGGGGAAGGGGCCAAAGGAGGCTACACCTTC. The V gene is TRBV10-3, the J gene TRBJ1-2; perhaps TRBD1 as D (5 bases). Trimming shortened V by 10 bases and J by 8 bases, and 23 bases separated the two germline ends. The CDR3 consists of 14 residues. CDR1 is ENHRY and CDR2 is SYGVKD in the germline V gene.

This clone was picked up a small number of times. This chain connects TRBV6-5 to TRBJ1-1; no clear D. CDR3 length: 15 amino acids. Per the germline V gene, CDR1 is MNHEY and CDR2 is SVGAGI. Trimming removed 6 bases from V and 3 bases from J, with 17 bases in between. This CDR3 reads CASSPHAPRDTEAFF. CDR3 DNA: TGTGCCAGCAGCCCTCACGCGCCCCGCGACACTGAAGCTTTCTTT.

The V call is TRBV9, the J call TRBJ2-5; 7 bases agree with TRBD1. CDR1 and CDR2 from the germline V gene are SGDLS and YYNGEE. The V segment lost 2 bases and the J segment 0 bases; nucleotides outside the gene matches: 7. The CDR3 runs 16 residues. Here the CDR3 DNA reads TGTGCCAGCAGCGTTAAAGGGACAGTTTACCAAGAGACCCAGTACTTC. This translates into CASSVKGTVYQETQYF.

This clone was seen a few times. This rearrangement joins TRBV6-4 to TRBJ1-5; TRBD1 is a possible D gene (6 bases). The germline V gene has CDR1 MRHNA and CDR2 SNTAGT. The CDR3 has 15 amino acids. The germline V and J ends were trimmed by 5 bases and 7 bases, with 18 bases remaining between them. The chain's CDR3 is CASSPDSKGGQPQHF. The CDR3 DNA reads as TGTGCCAGCAGTCCAGACAGCAAAGGGGGACAGCCCCAGCATTTT.

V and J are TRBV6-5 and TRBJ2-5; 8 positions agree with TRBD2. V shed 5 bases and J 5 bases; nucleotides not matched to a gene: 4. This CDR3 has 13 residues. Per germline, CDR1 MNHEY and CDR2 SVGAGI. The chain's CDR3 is CASSPGTSETQYF. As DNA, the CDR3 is TGTGCCAGCAGTCCCGGGACTAGTGAGACCCAGTACTTC.

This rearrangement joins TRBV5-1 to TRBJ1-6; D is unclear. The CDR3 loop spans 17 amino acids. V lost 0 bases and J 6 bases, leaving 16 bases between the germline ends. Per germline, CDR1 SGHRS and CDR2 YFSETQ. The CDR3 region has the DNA TGCGCCAGCAGCTTGGATTATCGAACAAACACTAATTCACCCCTCCACTTT. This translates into CASSLDYRTNTNSPLHF.

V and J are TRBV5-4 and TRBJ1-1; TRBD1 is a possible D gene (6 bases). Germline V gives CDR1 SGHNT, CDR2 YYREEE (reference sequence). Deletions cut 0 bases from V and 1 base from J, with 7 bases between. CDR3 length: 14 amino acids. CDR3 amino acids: CASSLGGRNTEAFF. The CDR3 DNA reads TGTGCCAGCAGCTTGGGGGGGCGGAACACTGAAGCTTTCTTT.

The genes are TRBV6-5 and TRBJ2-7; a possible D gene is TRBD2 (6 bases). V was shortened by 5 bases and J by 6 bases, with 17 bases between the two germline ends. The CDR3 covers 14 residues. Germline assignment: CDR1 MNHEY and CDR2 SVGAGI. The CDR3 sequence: CASSAGSRPSEQYF. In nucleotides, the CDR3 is TGTGCCAGCAGTGCCGGGAGCCGACCTTCCGAGCAGTACTTC.

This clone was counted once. The CDR3 region has the DNA TGTGCCAGCAGTTACGGAGGGTCGAGAGAGCAGTACGTC. Protein: CASSYGGSREQYV. The rearrangement uses TRBV6-6 and TRBJ2-7, with D perhaps matching TRBD2 (6 bases). Looked up from germline, CDR1 is MNHNY and CDR2 is SVGAGI (reference sequence). This CDR3 is 13 amino acids long. V lost 2 bases, J lost 7 bases, and 12 bases lay in between.

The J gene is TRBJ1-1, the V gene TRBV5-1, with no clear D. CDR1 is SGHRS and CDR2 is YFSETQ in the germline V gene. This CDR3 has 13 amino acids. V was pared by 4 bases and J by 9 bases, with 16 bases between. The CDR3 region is CASSPDGSGQAFF. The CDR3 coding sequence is TGCGCCAGCAGCCCGGACGGGAGCGGTCAAGCTTTCTTT.

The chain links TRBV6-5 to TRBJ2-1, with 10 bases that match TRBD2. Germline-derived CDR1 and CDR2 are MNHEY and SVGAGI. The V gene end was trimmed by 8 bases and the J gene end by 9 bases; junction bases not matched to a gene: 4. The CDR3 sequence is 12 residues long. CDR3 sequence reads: CASRTSGGEQFF. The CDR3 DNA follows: TGTGCCAGCCGGACTAGCGGCGGTGAGCAGTTCTTC.

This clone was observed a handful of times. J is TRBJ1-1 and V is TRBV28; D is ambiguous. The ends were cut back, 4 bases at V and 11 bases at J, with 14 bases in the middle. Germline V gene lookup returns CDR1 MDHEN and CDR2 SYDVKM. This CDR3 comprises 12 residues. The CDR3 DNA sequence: TGTGCCAGCAGTTCCGGACCTACCGCGGCTTTCTTT. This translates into CASSSGPTAAFF.